This TCR beta chain emerged from a study of CD8 T cells in Susac syndrome. Isolation of CD8+ and CD4+ T cells was performed negatively, whereas enrichment of TEMRA cells was done by FACS. Whole-study findings and limits: As the study acknowledged, the number of individuals in its TCR sequencing and HLA analysis was relatively small.

In the case of this clonotype: Its antigen is currently unknown.

cDNA came from roughly 0.53 to 1 ug RNA primed by random hexamers. With immunoSEQ multiplex PCR, TCR beta CDR3 was amplified across 54 Vbeta and 13 Jbeta. In TCRdb, the immunoSEQ multiplex PCR reads were re-called with MiXCR into one record per CDR3 protein. Here the sample spans roughly 120,000 distinct CDR3 sequences, around 94% being singletons. V gave up 0 bases and J gave up 3 bases, with 12 bases separating them. Germline V gene lookup returns CDR1 LNHDA and CDR2 SQIVND (reference sequence). This CDR3 is 16 amino acids long. The chain carries TRBV19 and TRBJ2-4; TRBD2 might be the D (5 bases). This clonotype was sampled from a human donor with multiple sclerosis. The material sequenced was CD4+ T cells from PBMCs. The CDR3 protein is CASSIDRAVGKNIQYF. CDR3 nucleotide sequence: TGTGCCAGTAGTATAGACAGAGCGGTCGGCAAAAACATTCAGTACTTC.